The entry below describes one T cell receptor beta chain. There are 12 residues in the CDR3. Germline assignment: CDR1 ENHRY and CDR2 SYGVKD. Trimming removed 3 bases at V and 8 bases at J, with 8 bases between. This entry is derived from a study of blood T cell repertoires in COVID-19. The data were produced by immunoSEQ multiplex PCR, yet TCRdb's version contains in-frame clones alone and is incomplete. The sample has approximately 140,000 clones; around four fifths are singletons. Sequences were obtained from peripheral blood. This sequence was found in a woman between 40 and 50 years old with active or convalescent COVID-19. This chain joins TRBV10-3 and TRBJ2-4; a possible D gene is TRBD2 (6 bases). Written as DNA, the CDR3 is TGTGCCATCAGTGACCCGGGAGACATTCAGTACTTC. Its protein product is CAISDPGDIQYF.